The clone carrying this TCR beta chain was detected a few times. Its matching antigen is unknown. TCRdb reprocessed the 5' RACE reads with MiXCR, giving one entry per CDR3 protein. The table lists 550,000 to 700,000 distinct CDR3 sequences, over 15% of them singletons. The data stem from a study of T-cell memory formation after mild COVID-19. Overall study results and limits: A second wave expanding day 15 to 37 was CD4+-biased; contracting clones were balanced.

Germline trimming cut 2 bases from V and 5 bases from J; bases unmatched to any gene: 2. CDR3 length: 14 amino acids. In germline, CDR1 is MNHEY, CDR2 SVGEGT. This clonotype was obtained from an adult woman who had mild COVID-19 (a few samples of this study predate the infection). Cell type and time point are not known. The rearrangement links TRBV6-2 or TRBV6-3 to TRBJ2-2, with 7 positions matching TRBD2. The specimen was PBMCs or a T cell subset sorted from them (not recorded which). In DNA, the CDR3 is TGTGCCAGCAGTTACGCGGGAGCGACCGGGGAGCTGTTTTTT. It yields the protein CASSYAGATGELFF.